The sequence of this T cell receptor (beta chain) was determined in a study of blood T cell repertoires in COVID-19. How the authors handled the data: For nucleated cells, counts were estimated from reference gene primer amplification. Only in-frame clones appear in the TCRdb table, and some are missing; sequencing was by immunoSEQ multiplex PCR. V, J and clone size were drawn from that table, and D and trimming were deduced from the DNA. Of fewer than 85,000 clones listed, about 70% are singletons. The CDR3 has 11 residues. Germline V gene sequence: CDR1 GTSNPN, CDR2 SVGIG (reference sequence). V was trimmed by 4 bases and J by 10 bases, leaving 13 bases between them.

Input material: peripheral blood. The chain combines TRBV30 with TRBJ1-1; TRBD1 is a possible D gene (5 bases). This TCR was sampled from a woman of 80 years or more with active or convalescent COVID-19. CDR3 in DNA: TGTGCCTGGACCTCGGGGGGGGTAGCTTTCTTT. It is translated as CAWTSGGVAFF.